A single sample is the source of the 8 T cell receptor beta chains below, sequenced in a study of blood T cells in healthy people across ages. Through a sample-barcoded 5' primer and a J-beta primer mix, a second PCR was run for roughly 7 to 12 cycles. One entry per CDR3 protein results from TCRdb running MiXCR on the 5' RACE reads. This sample has more than 900,000 distinct CDR3 sequences, with 25% found just once. The same data also went into a second study, on T cells of mothers and their children.

The specimen sequenced was blood. The origin of the receptors is a girl aged 2 to 10 in good health.

The chain has TRBV28 and TRBJ2-7; 8 positions match TRBD2. The V gene end was trimmed by 4 bases and the J gene end by 6 bases; junction bases not matched to a gene: 14. The CDR3 totals 16 residues. Per germline, CDR1 MDHEN and CDR2 SYDVKM. The CDR3 DNA follows: TGTGCCAGCAGTTCGGCGGGAAGCGGGAGACTTGCCGAGCAGTACTTC. Its protein product is CASSSAGSGRLAEQYF.

The chain employs TRBV7-9 and TRBJ2-2, with D unresolved. V was pared by 8 bases and J by 0 bases, with 10 bases between. The germline gives CDR1 SEHNR, CDR2 FQNEAQ (reference sequence). CDR3 length: 14 residues. CDR3 sequence: CASLGSSNTGELFF. The CDR3 DNA reads as TGTGCCAGCCTAGGAAGTTCGAACACCGGGGAGCTGTTTTTT.

The sample holds a few counts of this clonotype. This rearrangement joins TRBV9 to TRBJ2-5; D gene ambiguous. The CDR3 loop spans 15 amino acids. The germline V gene has CDR1 SGDLS and CDR2 YYNGEE. V shed 0 bases and J shed 0 bases, with 9 bases lying between them. CDR3 sequence: CASSVEVGDQETQYF. CDR3 DNA sequence: TGTGCCAGCAGCGTAGAGGTTGGGGACCAAGAGACCCAGTACTTC.

The chain links TRBV4-1 to TRBJ2-5; no definite D call. The J call may be in error: the DNA end matches TRBJ2-7 better. Germline assignment: CDR1 MGHRA and CDR2 YSYEKL. The CDR3 runs 14 residues. CDR3 bases: TGCGCCAGCAGCCAAGAACCGGGCAACTACGAGCAGTACTTC. Translating gives CASSQEPGNYEQYF.

This clonotype was seen just once. The CDR3 does not close with the conserved phenylalanine or tryptophan, likely indicating a read error. The CDR3 DNA reads as TGTGCCAGCAGCTTAGGAGCGGGGGGTCAAGAGACCCAGTACTCC. This gives the protein CASSLGAGGQETQYS. V is TRBV7-2 and J is TRBJ2-5; 9 nucleotides align to TRBD2. The germline V gene has CDR1 SGHTA and CDR2 FQGNSA. V was clipped by 1 base and J by 2 bases; unmatched bases: 2. The CDR3 spans 15 residues.

This chain connects TRBV7-2 to TRBJ2-5; 14 bases align to TRBD2. J gave up 1 base and V 5 bases, and 3 bases lay outside the gene matches. The germline V gene has CDR1 SGHTA and CDR2 FQGNSA. The CDR3 is 16 residues long. Here the CDR3 DNA reads TGTGCCAGCAGCCAGGGGACTAGCGGGAGCCAAGAGACCCAGTACTTC. Amino acids: CASSQGTSGSQETQYF.

The chain couples TRBV7-2 to TRBJ2-5; D unresolved. The J call could be wrong; TRBJ2-1 is a better fit for the DNA end. CDR3 length equals 14 residues. Germline V lookup: CDR1 SGHTA, CDR2 FQGNSA. CDR3 nucleotide sequence: TGTGCCAGCAGCTTAAATGGGGAAGTGGGTGAGCAGTTCTTC. As protein: CASSLNGEVGEQFF.

This clonotype was detected a few times. V and J are TRBV5-1 and TRBJ1-2, with 7 positions matching TRBD1. With 4 bases clipped from V and 3 bases from J, the junction kept 18 bases outside the gene matches. From germline, CDR1 is SGHRS and CDR2 YFSETQ. The CDR3 consists of 18 residues. CDR3 region: CASSIRAGQSTVDYGYTF. The CDR3 coding sequence is TGCGCCAGCAGCATTCGCGCGGGACAGTCGACGGTGGACTATGGCTACACCTTC.